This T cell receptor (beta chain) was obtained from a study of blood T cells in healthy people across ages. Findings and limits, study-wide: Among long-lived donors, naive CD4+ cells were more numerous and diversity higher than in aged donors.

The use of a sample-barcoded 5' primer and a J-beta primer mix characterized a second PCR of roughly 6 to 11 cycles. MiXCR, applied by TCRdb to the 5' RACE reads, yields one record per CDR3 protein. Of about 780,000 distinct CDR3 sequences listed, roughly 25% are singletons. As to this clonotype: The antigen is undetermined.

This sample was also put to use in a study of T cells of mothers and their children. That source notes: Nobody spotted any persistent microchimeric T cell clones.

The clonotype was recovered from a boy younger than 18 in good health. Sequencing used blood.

CDR3 in amino acids: CSARDNDYGYTF. The DNA of the CDR3 is TGCAGCGCGAGGGACAACGACTATGGCTACACCTTC. This chain links TRBV29-1 with TRBJ1-2, with D possibly being TRBD1 (6 bases). Germline V gives CDR1 SQVTM, CDR2 ANQGSEA. The CDR3 contains 12 residues. V was shortened by 7 bases and J by 3 bases, with 12 bases between the two germline ends.